The next 23 T cell receptor beta chains were all read from a single sample in a study of glioma-infiltrating T cells. The iRepertoire nested amplicon-rescue multiplex PCR amplified TCR alpha and beta CDR3s from RNA. TCRdb analysed the multiplex PCR reads with MiXCR anew, one entry per CDR3 protein. The table has approximately 20,000 distinct CDR3 sequences, 20% to 25% seen once. The sequenced sample consisted of glioma tissue, nonneoplastic brain tissue, or PBMCs (not recorded which). All receptors come from a human donor with low-grade glioma or glioblastoma, undergoing nonglioma brain surgery, or in good health (not recorded which).

About this clonotype itself: This clone may be a read error of a much larger clone one base away. The rearrangement links TRBV7-2 to TRBJ2-1, with 7 bases that match TRBD2. The germline V gene has CDR1 SGHTA and CDR2 FQGNSA. This CDR3 has 12 residues. In DNA form, the CDR3 reads TGTGCCAGCAGAAAGGGAGGGAATGAGCAGTCCTTC. Encoded protein: CASRKGGNEQSF. Full variable domain (outside the CDR3, taken from reference TRBV7-2 and TRBJ2-1): GAGVSQSPSNKVTEKGKDVELRCDPISGHTALYWYRQSLGQGLEFLIYFQGNSAPDKSGLPSDRFSAERTGGSVSTLTIQRTQQEDSAVYLCASRKGGNEQSFGPGTRLTVL.

The chain carries TRBV28 and TRBJ2-7; 13 bases map to TRBD2. The CDR3 loop spans 15 amino acids. V shed 7 bases and J 7 bases; nucleotides not matched to a gene: 10. In germline, CDR1 is MDHEN, CDR2 SYDVKM. CDR3 sequence (DNA): TGTGCCAGCAACCTCGGACTAGCGGGGGCGGGGGAGCAGTACTTC. As protein: CASNLGLAGAGEQYF.

This clonotype was recorded a few times. V is TRBV6-1 and J is TRBJ2-7; 10 bases map to TRBD1. The V gene's germline CDR1 is MNHNS and CDR2 SASEGT. The CDR3 consists of 14 residues. V lost 6 bases, J lost 5 bases, and 7 bases stayed unmatched. DNA of the CDR3: TGTGCCAGCAGCCCCCCGGACAGGGGGAACGAGCAGTACTTC. Its protein product is CASSPPDRGNEQYF.

This clonotype was counted ten times or more. The rearrangement joins TRBV27 to TRBJ2-7; 8 bases fit TRBD2. Germline CDR1 reads MNHEY; CDR2 reads SMNVEV (reference sequence). The ends lost 5 bases at V and 0 bases at J; junction bases unmatched: 6. The CDR3 is 15 amino acids. The CDR3 loop is CASSRPGTSSYEQYF. The CDR3 DNA reads as TGTGCCAGCAGTCGACCGGGGACTAGCTCCTACGAGCAGTACTTC.

The chain recombines TRBV20-1 with TRBJ2-1, with TRBD1 matching over 12 bases. Trimming cost V 5 bases and J 10 bases; bases outside gene matches: 0. CDR1 and CDR2 from the germline V gene are DFQATT and SNEGSKA (reference sequence). The CDR3 is 11 amino acids. The CDR3 loop is CSAGTGGEQFF. In DNA form, the CDR3 reads TGCAGTGCTGGGACAGGGGGCGAGCAGTTCTTC.

This clonotype was detected ten times or more. The J gene is TRBJ1-5, the V gene TRBV7-2; D remains ambiguous. Germline V gene lookup returns CDR1 SGHTA and CDR2 FQGNSA. The CDR3 is made up of 15 amino acids. The V end lost 4 bases, the J end lost 0 bases, and 10 bases lay between the germline ends. The CDR3 sequence is CASSSGQYSNQPQHF. DNA of the CDR3: TGTGCCAGCAGCTCGGGCCAATATAGCAATCAGCCCCAGCATTTT.

Many counts were recorded for this clonotype. CDR3 DNA sequence: TGTGCCAGCAGTTGGACCAACCGAGTCAATCAGCCCCAGCATTTT. Amino acids: CASSWTNRVNQPQHF. This sequence joins TRBV6-1 and TRBJ1-5; no clear D. Germline V CDR1 and CDR2: MNHNS, SASEGT. CDR3 length: 15 residues. The ends were cut back, 5 bases at V and 3 bases at J, with 14 bases in the middle.

In its sample, this clonotype was seen a few times. This chain links TRBV12-3 or TRBV12-4 with TRBJ2-7; 8 bases match TRBD1. V dropped 8 bases and J dropped 5; count of bases not matched to a gene: 5. This CDR3 is built from 12 residues. The CDR3 protein is CASGQGPHEQYF. For the CDR3, the DNA is TGTGCCAGCGGACAGGGCCCTCACGAGCAGTACTTC.

This clonotype has ten or more counts. The chain joins TRBV4-3 to TRBJ1-6, with D unresolved. The CDR3 has 15 residues. The V and J ends lost 0 bases and 9 bases respectively, with 12 bases between them. Germline V gene sequence: CDR1 LGHNA, CDR2 YSLEER. CDR3 sequence: CASSQDPVGLSPLHF. The CDR3 DNA reads TGCGCCAGCAGCCAAGATCCGGTAGGCCTTTCACCCCTCCACTTT.

The table lists this clonotype with many counts. The CDR3 loop is CASSYFAGGNTQYF. CDR3 DNA: TGTGCCAGCAGTTACTTCGCGGGGGGAAATACGCAGTATTTT. The chain has TRBV6-2 or TRBV6-3 and TRBJ2-3; 8 bases line up with TRBD2. CDR3 length: 14 amino acids. After removal of 1 base from V and 7 bases from J, the junction contained 4 bases not matched to a gene. Germline-derived CDR1 and CDR2 are MNHEY and SVGEGT.

This clonotype was seen more than once but under ten times. The chain carries TRBV12-3 or TRBV12-4 and TRBJ1-2; D uncertain. Trimming shortened V by 7 bases and J by 0 bases, and 6 bases separated the two germline ends. The CDR3 runs 12 residues. The CDR3 region is CASIGSNYGYTF. In DNA form, the CDR3 reads TGTGCCAGCATCGGCTCTAACTATGGCTACACCTTC.

This clonotype was seen ten or more times. The rearrangement uses TRBV6-1 and TRBJ2-3; no firm D call. Per germline, CDR1 MNHNS and CDR2 SASEGT. The V gene lost 10 bases and the J gene lost 8 bases, with 25 bases spanning the gap. This CDR3 contains 15 residues. The DNA of the CDR3 is TGTGCCACCTCCCCAGCCGCCAAGCGCATAAGTACGCAGTATTTT. Its protein is CATSPAAKRISTQYF.

The V call is TRBV5-5, the J call TRBJ2-5, with TRBD2 identical over 12 bases. Germline lookup yields CDR1 SGHKS and CDR2 YYEKEE (reference sequence). Trimming removed 4 bases from V and 4 bases from J; junction bases left unmatched: 2. The CDR3 loop spans 14 amino acids. In DNA form, the CDR3 reads TGTGCCAGCAGCGTGACTAGCGGGGGAGAGACCCAGTACTTC. Protein product: CASSVTSGGETQYF.

Regarding this clonotype: One end of the junction fails to match germline, which may point to a read error. This chain links TRBV2 with TRBJ2-2, with TRBD1 as a possible D gene (6 bases). Per germline, CDR1 SNHLY and CDR2 FYNNEI. The CDR3 loop spans 14 amino acids. CDR3 sequence reads: CASKGQSNTGKLFF. The CDR3 nucleotides read TGTGCCAGCAAGGGACAATCGAACACCGGGAAGCTGTTCTTT.

The J gene is TRBJ1-5, the V gene TRBV2; no reliable D call. Per the germline V gene, CDR1 is SNHLY and CDR2 is FYNNEI. Trimming removed 6 bases from V and 3 bases from J, with 6 bases in between. This CDR3 spans 12 amino acids. CDR3 sequence reads: CASRRTNQPQHF. The CDR3, as DNA: TGTGCCAGCAGGAGAACCAATCAGCCCCAGCATTTT. Full variable domain (missing parts from reference TRBV2 and TRBJ1-5): EPEVTQTPSHQVTQMGQEVILRCVPISNHLYFYWYRQILGQKVEFLVSFYNNEISEKSEIFDDQFSVERPDGSNFTLKIRSTKLEDSAMYFCASRRTNQPQHFGDGTRLSIL.

In this sample, this clonotype is medium-sized. The chain has TRBV19 and TRBJ2-5, with a tentative D call TRBD2 (6 bases). Germline V gene sequence: CDR1 LNHDA, CDR2 SQIVND (reference sequence). Trimming shortened V by 8 bases and J by 4 bases, and 20 bases separated the two germline ends. The CDR3 sequence is 15 residues long. The CDR3 nucleotides read TGTGCCAGTGCACAGCGGGCTCATCTCGGAGAGACCCAGTACTTC. Translating it yields CASAQRAHLGETQYF. Variable domain in full (rest from reference TRBV19 and TRBJ2-5): DGGITQSPKYLFRKEGQNVTLSCEQNLNHDAMYWYRQDPGQGLRLIYYSQIVNDFQKGDIAEGYSVSREKKESFPLTVTSAQKNPTAFYLCASAQRAHLGETQYFGPGTRLLVL.

Note on this clonotype: A read error may produce the germline difference seen at one junction end. The chain carries TRBV6-4 and TRBJ2-2; D may correspond to TRBD1 or TRBD2 (5 bases each). Germline V gene lookup returns CDR1 MRHNA and CDR2 SNTAGT. This CDR3 contains 11 residues. CDR3: CASDNTWDLFF. The CDR3 DNA is TGTGCCAGCGACAACACCTGGGACCTGTTTTTT.

A few counts support this clonotype. A much larger clone differs by one base, so this may be a read error. V is TRBV7-6 and J is TRBJ2-1, with no clear D. Germline assignment: CDR1 SGHVS and CDR2 FNYEAQ. This CDR3 is 12 amino acids long. The CDR3 nucleotides read TGTGCCCGCAGCTTAGGGTACAATGAGCAGTTCTTC. It codes for CARSLGYNEQFF.

This clonotype was seen ten or more times. A clone one base away is much larger, so this may be a read error. This chain joins TRBV7-8 and TRBJ1-2; 7 bases map to TRBD1. The germline CDR1 and CDR2 sequences are SGHVS and FQNEAQ. This CDR3 is 14 amino acids long. Trimming cost V 11 bases and J 6 bases; bases outside gene matches: 15. The CDR3 protein is CARTRNRGEHGYTF. In nucleotides, the CDR3 is TGTGCCCGCACCCGGAACAGGGGCGAACATGGCTACACCTTC.

Of note for this clonotype: This sequence may be a read error, since a much larger clone differs from it by one base. Written as DNA, the CDR3 is TGTGCCAGCGGCCTCGCGGGGGTCTCCTACAATGAGCAGTTCTTC. It codes for CASGLAGVSYNEQFF. This rearrangement joins TRBV7-2 to TRBJ2-1; 7 bases match TRBD2. The CDR3 is 15 residues long. Germline CDR1 is SGHTA and CDR2 is FQGNSA. The J segment lost 0 bases and the V segment lost 8 bases, leaving 7 bases of the junction unmatched.

This clonotype was counted many times. V is TRBV20-1 and J is TRBJ1-5; 10 nucleotides match TRBD1. CDR3 length: 15 amino acids. The V segment lost 5 bases and the J segment 3 bases; nucleotides outside the gene matches: 7. Germline-derived CDR1 and CDR2 are DFQATT and SNEGSKA (reference sequence). The CDR3 DNA reads as TGCAGTGCTGGGGGACAGGGGAGTTTCAATCAGCCCCAGCATTTT. Its protein product is CSAGGQGSFNQPQHF.

The chain is built from TRBV6-2 or TRBV6-3 and TRBJ2-1, with D tentatively TRBD2 (6 bases). CDR1 MNHEY and CDR2 SVGEGT come from the germline V gene. This CDR3 is 15 amino acids long. The V end was cut by 6 bases, the J end by 5 bases, with 17 bases between. CDR3 amino acids: CASSVGGFVDNEQFF. DNA for the CDR3: TGTGCCAGCAGCGTAGGAGGGTTTGTGGACAATGAGCAGTTCTTC.

This clonotype occurred many times. V gene TRBV11-3 combines with J gene TRBJ2-1, with 7 positions matching TRBD2. Germline values: CDR1 SGHNT, CDR2 YENEEA. The CDR3 sequence is 15 residues long. V lost 2 bases, J lost 2 bases, and 3 bases stayed unmatched. CDR3 region: CASSLRGGTYNEQFF. The CDR3 coding sequence is TGTGCCAGCAGCTTACGCGGGGGAACCTACAATGAGCAGTTCTTC.